What follows are 26 T cell receptor beta chains derived from one specimen sequenced in a study of vaccination and CD4 T cells after COVID-19 (dated by TCRdb to the early 2020s). Receptor libraries were prepared by PCR. The sequencing machine was an Illumina iSeq 100. TCR sequencing of DNA from cultured CD4+ T cells used the Oncomine TCR Beta short-read assay at the Johns Hopkins FTIC core. The raw public data were reprocessed by TCRdb itself: fastp quality trimming at Q25, MiXCR clonotype calling, in-frame beta chains only. Each CDR3 protein gets just one entry, which takes the most common genes and DNA from the rows behind it. The sample table lists nearly 15,000 distinct CDR3 sequences, 50% to 65% of them with a count of one. The biggest ten clones account for 4% to 5% of the sample. These receptors are not linked to any known antigen. Interpreted using the paper, the treatment or condition label stands for: roughly nine-day PBMC culture with coronavirus spike peptide pools or control peptides (ViraFEST assay).

The sample was CD4+ T cells from blood, cultured in vitro, taken before SARS-CoV-2 vaccination. Source of these receptors: a human donor who had recovered from COVID-19.

This clonotype has more than one count but fewer than ten. The rearrangement joins TRBV11-2 to TRBJ1-5; 7 nucleotides line up with TRBD1. The germline V gene encodes CDR1 SGHAT and CDR2 FQNNGV. The trim removed 1 base at V and 2 bases at J, leaving 5 bases unmatched. The CDR3 covers 16 residues. CDR3 amino acids: CASSLGDSDRNQPQHF. As DNA, the CDR3 is TGTGCCAGCAGCTTAGGGGACAGCGATCGCAATCAGCCCCAGCATTTT.

The CDR3 DNA follows: TGTGCCACCTCCCCGGGACAGCTATATGGCTACACCTTC. This encodes CATSPGQLYGYTF. V and J are TRBV27 and TRBJ1-2; the match to TRBD1 covers 7 bases. The CDR3 contains 13 residues. CDR1 is MNHEY, CDR2 SMNVEV, per germline (reference sequence). V dropped 10 bases and J dropped 5; count of bases not matched to a gene: 10.

This clonotype has just a few counts. V gene TRBV28 combines with J gene TRBJ1-5, with D tentatively TRBD1 (5 bases). Germline CDR1 MDHEN, CDR2 SYDVKM. V dropped 3 bases and J dropped 5 bases, with 14 bases sitting between them. This CDR3 spans 15 amino acids. The CDR3 nucleotides are TGTGCCAGCAGTTTGGGGGGGGGACCCGATCAGCCCCAGCATTTT. Translated, it gives CASSLGGGPDQPQHF.

There are a few counts of this clonotype. The chain carries TRBV10-3 and TRBJ1-6, with 10 bases matching TRBD1. Germline CDR1 and CDR2: ENHRY and SYGVKD. V dropped 2 bases and J dropped 7; count of bases not matched to a gene: 5. The CDR3 contains 16 residues. The CDR3 nucleotides are TGTGCCATCAGTGAGGGGACAGGGGTTGGCAATTCACCCCTCCACTTT. Protein product: CAISEGTGVGNSPLHF.

The chain couples TRBV6-4 to TRBJ1-1; D not certain. Germline loops: CDR1 MRHNA, CDR2 SNTAGT. This CDR3 comprises 13 residues. V gave up 4 bases and J gave up 2 bases, with 8 bases separating them. CDR3 region: CASSVSANTEAFF. CDR3 in DNA: TGTGCCAGCAGTGTGTCAGCCAACACTGAAGCTTTCTTT.

There are a few counts of this clonotype. This chain's CDR3 is CASSQPGTANYYGYTF. In DNA, the CDR3 is TGTGCCAGCAGCCAACCCGGGACAGCGAACTATTATGGCTACACCTTC. The chain is built from TRBV7-8 and TRBJ1-2, with 7 positions matching TRBD1. CDR1 SGHVS and CDR2 FQNEAQ come from the germline V gene. With 5 bases clipped from V and 5 bases from J, the junction kept 14 bases outside the gene matches. The CDR3 consists of 16 residues.

The V call is TRBV6-2 or TRBV6-3, the J call TRBJ2-7, with TRBD1 identical over 7 bases. The CDR3 extends over 14 amino acids. The V and J ends lost 5 bases and 3 bases, in that order; junction bases with no gene match: 7. Germline CDR1 reads MNHEY; CDR2 reads SVGEGT. The CDR3 region is CASSPRDRYYEQYF. The CDR3 DNA sequence: TGTGCCAGCAGTCCCCGGGACAGATACTACGAGCAGTACTTC.

The CDR3 nucleotides read TGTGCCAGTAGGAGGACAGGGGGCCATCAGCCCCAGCATTTT. It encodes CASRRTGGHQPQHF. The V gene is TRBV19, the J gene TRBJ1-5, with 11 bases that match TRBD1. V lost 6 bases, J lost 5 bases, and 3 bases stayed unmatched. This CDR3 has 14 amino acids. Germline values: CDR1 LNHDA, CDR2 SQIVND (reference sequence).

This clonotype has more than one count but fewer than ten. This chain connects TRBV6-2 or TRBV6-3 to TRBJ1-2, with 7 bases fitting TRBD1. The V and J ends lost 6 bases and 8 bases, in that order; junction bases with no gene match: 12. Germline V gene data show CDR1 as MNHEY and CDR2 as SVGEGT. This CDR3 has 14 residues. The CDR3, as DNA: TGTGCCAGCAGCCGGGACAGCGATGCGTCGGGCTACACCTTC. Protein product: CASSRDSDASGYTF.

The rearrangement links TRBV19 to TRBJ1-6; no firm D call. V lost 2 bases and J 8 bases, leaving 7 bases between the germline ends. The CDR3 has 13 amino acids. Germline-derived CDR1 and CDR2 are LNHDA and SQIVND (reference sequence). The CDR3 region is CASSIQTHSPLHF. In nucleotides, the CDR3 is TGTGCCAGTAGTATACAGACCCATTCACCCCTCCACTTT. Combining the CDR3 with reference TRBV19 and TRBJ1-6 gives the whole variable domain DGGITQSPKYLFRKEGQNVTLSCEQNLNHDAMYWYRQDPGQGLRLIYYSQIVNDFQKGDIAEGYSVSREKKESFPLTVTSAQKNPTAFYLCASSIQTHSPLHFGNGTRLTVT.

The V and J genes are TRBV19 and TRBJ1-5; D unresolved. CDR3 length equals 13 residues. Germline-derived CDR1 and CDR2 are LNHDA and SQIVND (reference sequence). V was cut by 1 base and J by 8 bases, with 9 bases left in between. In nucleotides, the CDR3 is TGTGCCAGTAGTATAGGGAGGGAGAAGCCCCAGCATTTT. Protein: CASSIGREKPQHF. The whole variable domain, remainder taken from reference TRBV19 and TRBJ1-5, is DGGITQSPKYLFRKEGQNVTLSCEQNLNHDAMYWYRQDPGQGLRLIYYSQIVNDFQKGDIAEGYSVSREKKESFPLTVTSAQKNPTAFYLCASSIGREKPQHFGDGTRLSIL.

The rearrangement uses TRBV6-1 and TRBJ2-7; D is undetermined. The CDR3 covers 12 residues. The V and J ends lost 2 bases and 6 bases respectively, with 8 bases between them. The germline V gene encodes CDR1 MNHNS and CDR2 SASEGT. The DNA of the CDR3 is TGTGCCAGCAGTGAACGGCCCGGCGAGCAGTACTTC. Protein product: CASSERPGEQYF.

The chain employs TRBV5-1 and TRBJ2-5; D is perhaps TRBD1 (6 bases). The V and J ends lost 0 bases and 5 bases respectively, with 14 bases between them. The germline V gene has CDR1 SGHRS and CDR2 YFSETQ. The CDR3 is 15 amino acids. The CDR3, as DNA: TGCGCCAGCAGCTTGGTGGGGGCTTTTTCGGAGACCCAGTACTTC. This encodes CASSLVGAFSETQYF.

This clonotype was found a few times. The rearrangement joins TRBV20-1 to TRBJ2-1, with 9 nucleotides matching TRBD2. The CDR3 is 15 amino acids. Germline V gene lookup returns CDR1 DFQATT and CDR2 SNEGSKA (reference sequence). Trimming removed 2 bases from V and 5 bases from J; junction bases left unmatched: 7. The CDR3: CSARRSSGVNNEQFF. CDR3 nucleotide sequence: TGCAGTGCTAGACGATCTAGCGGGGTAAACAATGAGCAGTTCTTC.

The rearrangement joins TRBV20-1 to TRBJ2-2; 9 bases are shared with TRBD2. CDR1 and CDR2 from the germline V gene are DFQATT and SNEGSKA (reference sequence). The junction had 9 bases not matched to a gene; V was cut back by 7 bases and J by 6 bases. The CDR3 totals 14 residues. The CDR3 nucleotides are TGCAGTGGACGGCCAGCGGGAGGCTCCGGGGAGCTGTTTTTT. As protein: CSGRPAGGSGELFF.

The rearrangement links TRBV6-2 or TRBV6-3 to TRBJ2-3; 9 positions match TRBD2. This CDR3 is 16 amino acids long. Germline assignment: CDR1 MNHEY and CDR2 SVGEGT. Unmatched junction bases numbered 12, after V lost 5 bases and J lost 6 bases. The CDR3 sequence is CASSITTSGSKDTQYF. The CDR3 bases are TGTGCCAGCAGTATCACGACTAGCGGATCTAAGGATACGCAGTATTTT.

A few counts support this clonotype. The chain employs TRBV10-3 and TRBJ1-1; D perhaps matches TRBD1 (5 bases). Germline V lookup: CDR1 ENHRY, CDR2 SYGVKD. Trimming removed 7 bases from V and 0 bases from J, with 9 bases in between. The CDR3 has 13 residues. CDR3 nucleotide sequence: TGTGCCATCACCGGGGCTTTGAACACTGAAGCTTTCTTT. Its protein is CAITGALNTEAFF.

The chain is built from TRBV6-1 and TRBJ1-1; D is perhaps TRBD1 (6 bases). The CDR3 is 12 amino acids. CDR1 is MNHNS, CDR2 SASEGT, per germline. Trimming left V 11 bases short and J 1 base short, with 11 bases between. The CDR3 DNA sequence: TGTGCCGCCGGGACACCGAACACTGAAGCTTTCTTT. This encodes CAAGTPNTEAFF.

This clonotype was counted only a few times. The junction departs from germline at one end; a sequencing error may be responsible. J is TRBJ1-1 and V is TRBV7-2; D call uncertain. CDR3 length equals 15 residues. Germline V lookup: CDR1 SGHTA, CDR2 FQGNSA. The CDR3 sequence is CASSLAPSGNTEAFF. The CDR3 region has the DNA TGTGCCAGCAGTTTAGCCCCCTCAGGGAACACTGAAGCTTTCTTT.

V usage is TRBV6-1 and J usage is TRBJ2-7; the D is unclear. Germline loops: CDR1 MNHNS, CDR2 SASEGT. This CDR3 has 13 amino acids. V was trimmed by 2 bases and J by 6 bases, leaving 11 bases between them. CDR3 region: CASSEIGMGEQYF. CDR3 DNA sequence: TGTGCCAGCAGTGAAATAGGGATGGGCGAGCAGTACTTC.

This sequence joins TRBV24-1 and TRBJ2-2; TRBD2 matches at 10 bases. The CDR3 runs to 17 residues. V gave up 4 bases and J gave up 3 bases; unmatched junction bases: 7. CDR1 and CDR2 (germline): KGHDR, SFDVKD. DNA for the CDR3: TGTGCCACCAGTGAACCTAGCGGGAGTGTCGACACCGGGGAGCTGTTTTTT. Translating it yields CATSEPSGSVDTGELFF.

V and J are TRBV11-3 and TRBJ2-6, with no clear D. V was trimmed by 3 bases and J by 0 bases, leaving 15 bases between them. The germline CDR1 and CDR2 sequences are SGHNT and YENEEA. The CDR3 has 18 residues. The CDR3 DNA follows: TGTGCCAGCAGCTTCTCAGGAGCAGGAAGCTCTGGGGCCAACGTCCTGACTTTC. Amino acid sequence: CASSFSGAGSSGANVLTF.

The rearrangement joins TRBV7-2 to TRBJ2-1, with 9 bases aligning to TRBD1. The CDR3 is made up of 15 amino acids. Germline CDR1 and CDR2: SGHTA and FQGNSA. V lost 5 bases to trimming and J lost 1 base; unmatched junction nucleotides: 3. The CDR3 is CASSPGQGSYNEQFF. CDR3 in DNA: TGTGCCAGCAGCCCGGGACAGGGATCCTACAATGAGCAGTTCTTC.

This clonotype was found a few times. The J gene is TRBJ1-5, the V gene TRBV6-1; 8 nucleotides agree with TRBD1. Germline CDR1 reads MNHNS; CDR2 reads SASEGT. The CDR3 sequence is 17 residues long. Trimming cost V 6 bases and J 2 bases; bases outside gene matches: 12. The CDR3 reads CASRGSQGARGNQPQHF. The CDR3 DNA reads TGTGCCAGCAGAGGATCGCAGGGGGCGAGAGGCAATCAGCCCCAGCATTTT.

This clonotype was observed a few times. V gene TRBV6-2 or TRBV6-3 combines with J gene TRBJ1-1; 7 nucleotides align to TRBD1. From germline, CDR1 is MNHEY and CDR2 SVGEGT. The CDR3 extends over 14 amino acids. Trimming cost V 6 bases and J 3 bases; bases outside gene matches: 7. CDR3 amino acids: CASRPFDRDTEAFF. The CDR3 nucleotides are TGTGCCAGCAGACCCTTCGACAGGGACACTGAAGCTTTCTTT.

The chain uses TRBV2 and TRBJ1-5; D gene uncertain. The CDR3 sequence is 13 residues long. The V gene lost 6 bases and the J gene lost 1 base, with 7 bases spanning the gap. Germline-derived CDR1 and CDR2 are SNHLY and FYNNEI. Here the CDR3 DNA reads TGTGCCAGCAGGGCAGAAAGCAATCAGCCCCAGCATTTT. Residues: CASRAESNQPQHF.